This T cell receptor (beta chain) was retrieved from a study of blood T cell repertoires in COVID-19. About the research overall: The samples span acute and convalescent COVID-19 from the United States, Italy and Spain. T cells, B-cell-depleted T cells, or PBMCs provided the cDNA or gDNA that served as material.

V was shortened by 5 bases and J by 0 bases, with 17 bases between the two germline ends. Germline V gene data show CDR1 as SEHNR and CDR2 as FQNEAQ (reference sequence). The CDR3 is 18 amino acids. This clone was seen just once. TCRdb's copy holds only in-frame clones and misses some; the assay was immunoSEQ multiplex PCR. The sample lists about 34,000 clones; approximately 88% were seen once. The sequence was collected from a man aged 55 to 70 with active COVID-19. Source material: peripheral blood. The chain couples TRBV7-9 to TRBJ2-6, with D possibly TRBD1 on 6 matching bases. The CDR3, as DNA: TGTGCCAGCAGCACATCCAACAGGGTTGGCTCTGGGGCCAACGTCCTGACTTTC. The encoded protein is CASSTSNRVGSGANVLTF.